This T cell receptor (beta chain) originates from a study of blood T cell repertoires in COVID-19. Turning to the study itself: The United States, Italy and Spain supplied acute and convalescent COVID-19 samples. T cells, B-cell-depleted T cells, or PBMCs supplied cDNA or gDNA.

Per the original data handling: Amplified reference gene primers provided the basis for estimating nucleated cell counts. The protocol was immunoSEQ multiplex PCR, while the TCRdb copy is restricted to in-frame clones and leaves out a portion. That table gives V, J and clone size, and the DNA gave D and trimming. The sample has 300,000 to 400,000 clones, 88% seen once. V lost 2 bases and J lost 7, with 15 bases in between. This CDR3 region has 15 residues. From germline, CDR1 is LGHNT and CDR2 FRNRAP. This chain links TRBV12-5 with TRBJ1-5; D remains ambiguous. Material for sequencing was peripheral blood. This clonotype was obtained from a woman aged 70-85 years with COVID-19, enrolled during active disease. The CDR3: CASGLLGRGIQPQHF. The CDR3 DNA reads TGTGCTAGTGGTTTGCTCGGACGGGGAATCCAGCCCCAGCATTTT.